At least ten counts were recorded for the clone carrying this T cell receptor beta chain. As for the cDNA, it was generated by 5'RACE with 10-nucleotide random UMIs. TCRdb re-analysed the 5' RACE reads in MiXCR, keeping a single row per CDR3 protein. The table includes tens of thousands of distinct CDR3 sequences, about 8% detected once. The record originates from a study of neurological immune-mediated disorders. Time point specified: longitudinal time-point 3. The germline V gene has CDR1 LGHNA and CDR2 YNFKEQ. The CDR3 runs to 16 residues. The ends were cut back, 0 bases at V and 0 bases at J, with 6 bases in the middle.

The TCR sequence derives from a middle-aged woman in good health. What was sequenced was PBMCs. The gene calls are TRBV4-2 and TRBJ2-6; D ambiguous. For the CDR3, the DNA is TGTGCCAGCAGCCAAGAGTCGGGCTCTGGGGCCAACGTCCTGACTTTC. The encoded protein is CASSQESGSGANVLTF.